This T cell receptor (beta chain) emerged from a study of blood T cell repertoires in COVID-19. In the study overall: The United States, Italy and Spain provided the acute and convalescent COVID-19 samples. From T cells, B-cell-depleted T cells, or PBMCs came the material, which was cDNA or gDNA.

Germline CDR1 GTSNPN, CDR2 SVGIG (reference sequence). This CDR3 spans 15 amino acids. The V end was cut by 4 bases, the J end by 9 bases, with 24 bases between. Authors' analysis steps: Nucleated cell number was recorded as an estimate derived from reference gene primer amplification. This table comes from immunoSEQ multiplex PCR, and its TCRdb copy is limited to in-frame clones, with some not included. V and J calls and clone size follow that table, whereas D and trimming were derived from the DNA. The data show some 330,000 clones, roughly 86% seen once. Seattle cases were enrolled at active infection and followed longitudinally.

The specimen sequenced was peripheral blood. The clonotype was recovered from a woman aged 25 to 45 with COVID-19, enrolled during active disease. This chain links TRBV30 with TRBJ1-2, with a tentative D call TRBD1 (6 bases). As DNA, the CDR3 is TGTGCCTGGATCAATCCAGGGGCGGGGGGTTTACGCTACACCTTC. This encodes CAWINPGAGGLRYTF.